This TCR beta chain was identified in a study of sequential checkpoint blockade in melanoma. About the study: Patients were randomized 1:1 to nivolumab-then-ipilimumab or ipilimumab-then-nivolumab first-line. Each arm's sequence ended with maintenance nivolumab.

Noted treatment: randomized to nivolumab then ipilimumab (arm A) or the reverse (arm B). None of the patients previously received DNA-damaging chemotherapy. Sorted cells were live CD3+CD8+, lacking CD19 and CD56, from PBMCs. Germline CDR1 reads SGHTS; CDR2 reads YDEGEE. This CDR3 is 15 amino acids long. Trimming shortened V by 4 bases and J by 5 bases, and 18 bases separated the two germline ends. Sequencing used immunoSEQ multiplex PCR; TCRdb keeps in-frame clones, though not all of them. The sample records around 30,000 clones, 82% being singletons. The TCR comes from a human donor with melanoma. This specimen consisted of CD8+ T cells sorted from blood (inferred from file names), obtained from a patient given nivolumab and ipilimumab in sequence. The chain couples TRBV5-8 to TRBJ1-1; maybe TRBD1 (6 bases). The CDR3 is CASSSLGGRLTEAFF. The CDR3 DNA reads TGTGCCAGCAGCAGCCTAGGGGGTAGGTTGACTGAAGCTTTCTTT.